Listed below are T cell receptor beta chains from one sample, sequenced in a study of T-cell memory formation after mild COVID-19. TCRdb re-analysed the 5' RACE reads in MiXCR, keeping a single row per CDR3 protein. Seen here are roughly 450,000 distinct CDR3 sequences, roughly 18% observed once, and the top ten hold about 22%. The sequenced sample was PBMCs or a T cell subset sorted from them (not recorded which). The receptors originated from a man younger than 30 who had mild COVID-19 (a few samples of this study predate the infection). Cell type and time point are not known. Each CDR3 is given with its conserved first and last residue. D genes are given only for firm matches. Size tells how often a clone was seen (once, few, many) or the class of an expanded clone, and some rows leave it out.

j_call clone_size d_call v_call cdr3_aa cdr3_nt
TRBJ2-3 few . TRBV6-2/TRBV6-3 CASSYKVGSTDTQYF TGTGCCAGCAGTTACAAGGTGGGGAGCACAGATACGCAGTATTTT
TRBJ2-5 . . TRBV7-6 CASSPRGEGSGGTQYF TGTGCCAGCAGCCCTAGGGGGGAGGGGTCCGGTGGGACCCAGTACTTC
TRBJ1-5 few . TRBV20-1 CSARVVRAGNQPQHF TGCAGTGCTAGAGTTGTCCGTGCCGGCAATCAGCCCCAGCATTTT
TRBJ2-5 few . TRBV5-1 CASSHKVAAETQYF TGCGCCAGCAGCCATAAAGTAGCGGCGGAGACCCAGTACTTC
TRBJ1-2 many . TRBV7-2 CASTQMDSNYGYTF TGTGCCAGCACCCAAATGGACAGTAACTATGGCTACACCTTC
TRBJ2-7 few . TRBV6-2/TRBV6-3 CASSSESREQYF TGTGCCAGCAGTTCGGAGTCCAGGGAGCAGTACTTC
TRBJ2-1 few . TRBV4-3 CASSQELSTRGPNEQFF TGCGCCAGCAGCCAAGAGTTGTCTACCAGGGGTCCCAATGAGCAGTTCTTC
TRBJ2-4 . . TRBV7-3 CASSFSIGGPDKNIQYF TGTGCCAGCAGCTTCTCCATCGGGGGGCCGGACAAAAACATTCAGTACTTC
TRBJ2-3 . TRBD2 TRBV7-7 CASSLLAGRSDTQYF TGTGCTAGCAGCCTACTAGCGGGGCGCTCAGATACGCAGTATTTT
TRBJ1-2 . . TRBV27 CASSFGGLDYGYTF TGTGCCAGCAGTTTCGGAGGATTGGACTATGGCTACACCTTC
TRBJ1-1 . . TRBV5-1 CASSFGGITEAFF TGCGCCAGCAGCTTTGGAGGGATCACTGAAGCTTTCTTT
TRBJ2-5 few TRBD2 TRBV5-1 CASKERGLQETQYF TGCGCCAGTAAGGAGCGGGGGTTACAAGAGACCCAGTACTTC
TRBJ2-7 few TRBD1 TRBV27 CASSSRRAGGIHEQYF TGTGCCAGCAGCTCTCGGAGGGCAGGGGGCATCCACGAGCAGTACTTC
TRBJ2-1 . TRBD2 TRBV5-1 CASSQTSGGSEQFF TGCGCCAGCAGCCAAACTAGCGGGGGAAGTGAGCAGTTCTTC
TRBJ2-4 few TRBD2 TRBV7-3 CASSLTSGIENIQYF TGTGCCAGCAGCTTAACTAGCGGGATTGAAAACATTCAGTACTTC
TRBJ2-1 . . TRBV11-2 CASSLYRASNEQFF TGTGCCAGCAGCTTATACAGGGCCAGCAATGAGCAGTTCTTC
TRBJ2-1 few . TRBV29-1 CSVDGGSNEQFF TGCAGCGTTGATGGCGGCTCCAATGAGCAGTTCTTC
TRBJ2-5 . . TRBV5-1 CASRSLDSETQYF TGCGCCAGCAGATCCTTGGATTCGGAGACCCAGTACTTC
TRBJ1-2 few . TRBV7-2 CASSFTAGYGYTF TGTGCCAGCAGCTTTACCGCGGGATATGGCTACACCTTC
TRBJ2-3 . . TRBV7-3 CASSSTGPPDTQYF TGTGCCAGCAGCTCTACAGGGCCCCCAGATACGCAGTATTTT
TRBJ1-1 few . TRBV12-3/TRBV12-4 CASSLGPDTEAFF TGTGCCAGCAGCCTGGGGCCGGACACTGAAGCTTTCTTT
TRBJ2-3 . TRBD2 TRBV7-8 CASSPARLAGGPRTDTQYF TGTGCCAGCAGCCCGGCGCGACTAGCGGGGGGCCCTCGCACAGATACGCAGTATTTT
TRBJ1-1 . . TRBV7-6 CASSTTGWNTEAFF TGTGCCAGCAGCACTACAGGGTGGAACACTGAAGCTTTCTTT
TRBJ2-3 . TRBD2 TRBV3-1 CASSPRTSGARGPQYF TGTGCCAGCAGCCCTCGGACTAGCGGGGCTCGGGGTCCGCAGTATTTT
TRBJ2-2 . TRBD1 TRBV6-5 CASSIQGAAGELFF TGTGCCAGCTCCATACAGGGGGCGGCAGGGGAGCTGTTTTTT
TRBJ2-3 . . TRBV7-2 CASSLAREFTDTQYF TGTGCCAGCAGCTTAGCGCGAGAATTCACAGATACGCAGTATTTT
TRBJ2-2 few . TRBV7-3 CASSSRRRGSAGELFF TGTGCCAGCAGCTCCCGCCGGCGTGGTAGTGCCGGGGAGCTGTTTTTT
TRBJ2-3 . TRBD2 TRBV5-1 CASSTGTSVTDTQYF TGCGCCAGCAGCACCGGGACTAGTGTGACAGATACGCAGTATTTT
TRBJ1-2 many . TRBV6-5 CASRLQGIGYTF TGTGCCAGCAGACTTCAGGGTATCGGCTACACCTTC
TRBJ1-4 many . TRBV9 CASSTGRNFATNEKLFF TGTGCCAGCAGCACCGGACGGAACTTTGCAACTAATGAAAAACTGTTTTTT
TRBJ2-7 few . TRBV7-8 CASSPRLVAYEQYF TGTGCCAGCAGCCCCCGTTTGGTCGCCTACGAGCAGTACTTC
TRBJ1-2 few . TRBV20-1 CSASSGLLFGGYTF TGCAGTGCTAGTTCAGGGCTTCTATTCGGGGGCTACACCTTC
TRBJ2-5 few . TRBV24-1 CATSDRGTRFEETQYF TGTGCCACCAGTGACCGGGGGACCCGATTCGAAGAGACCCAGTACTTC
TRBJ2-3 . TRBD2 TRBV7-9 CASIRGGSTDTQYF TGTGCCAGCATCCGGGGGGGAAGCACAGATACGCAGTATTTT
TRBJ2-3 . . TRBV13 CASSSTMAVGATDTQYF TGTGCCAGCAGTTCAACGATGGCGGTAGGAGCCACAGATACGCAGTATTTT
TRBJ2-2 few . TRBV12-3/TRBV12-4 CASRSHGRINTGELFF TGTGCCAGCAGATCCCATGGCAGAATCAACACCGGGGAGCTGTTTTTT
TRBJ1-1 . . TRBV5-1 CASSPGHLLMNTEAFF TGCGCCAGCAGCCCCGGACACCTTCTCATGAACACTGAAGCTTTCTTT
TRBJ2-1 few . TRBV7-2 CASSLVVVFDEQFF TGTGCCAGCAGCTTAGTAGTAGTATTCGATGAGCAGTTCTTC
TRBJ2-3 . . TRBV5-1 CASSPGDGSTDTQYF TGCGCCAGCAGCCCTGGGGACGGTAGCACAGATACGCAGTATTTT
TRBJ2-1 . TRBD1 TRBV12-3/TRBV12-4 CASSFAGQGANEQFF TGTGCCAGCAGTTTTGCGGGACAGGGGGCAAATGAGCAGTTCTTC
TRBJ2-5 . TRBD2 TRBV7-2 CASSQLAGAAQETQYF TGTGCCAGCAGCCAGCTAGCGGGGGCGGCCCAAGAGACCCAGTACTTC
TRBJ1-1 . . TRBV27 CASSLGRADSEAFF TGTGCCAGCAGTTTGGGAAGGGCTGACTCTGAAGCTTTCTTT
TRBJ1-2 . . TRBV7-2 CAKAGQNYGYTF TGTGCCAAAGCGGGACAAAACTATGGCTACACCTTC
TRBJ1-2 . . TRBV6-2/TRBV6-3 CASSQTQRGYTF TGTGCCAGCAGTCAAACGCAGAGGGGCTACACCTTC